The source of this TCR beta chain is a study of T cell repertoires in cytomegalovirus infection. CDR3 length: 15 residues. V lost 1 base and J lost 0; bases outside the gene matches: 0. CDR1 and CDR2 from the germline V gene are MNHEY and SMNVEV (reference sequence). Note on this clonotype: Its antigen remains unidentified.

TCRdb ran MiXCR on the reads and lists one entry per CDR3 protein. The data show about 830,000 distinct CDR3 sequences, with over 25% seen just once and over 10% held by the top ten. Findings of the study overall: People with CMV and the relevant HLA were identified by cumulative public TCR beta family frequency.

This receptor was identified in a human donor in good health (CMV status not recorded). Some clones in this sample may be carry-over from other donors' samples. V and J are TRBV27 and TRBJ2-1, with 7 bases fitting TRBD1. The sample in question was cultured CD8+ T cells from PBMCs, obtained from culture after CMV antigen stimulation. This chain's CDR3 is CASSLWDSSYNEQFF. The DNA of the CDR3 is TGTGCCAGCAGTTTATGGGACAGCTCCTACAATGAGCAGTTCTTC.